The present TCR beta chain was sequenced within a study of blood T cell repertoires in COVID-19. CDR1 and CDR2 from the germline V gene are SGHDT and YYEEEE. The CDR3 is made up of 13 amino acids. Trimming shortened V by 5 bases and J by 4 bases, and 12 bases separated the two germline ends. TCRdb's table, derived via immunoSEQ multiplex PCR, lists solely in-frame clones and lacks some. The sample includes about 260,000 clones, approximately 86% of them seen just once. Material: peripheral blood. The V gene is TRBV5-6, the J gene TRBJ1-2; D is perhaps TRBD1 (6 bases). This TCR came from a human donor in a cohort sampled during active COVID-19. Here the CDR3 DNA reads TGTGCCAGCAGACCGACAGGAGGCTATGGCTACACCTTC. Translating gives CASRPTGGYGYTF.